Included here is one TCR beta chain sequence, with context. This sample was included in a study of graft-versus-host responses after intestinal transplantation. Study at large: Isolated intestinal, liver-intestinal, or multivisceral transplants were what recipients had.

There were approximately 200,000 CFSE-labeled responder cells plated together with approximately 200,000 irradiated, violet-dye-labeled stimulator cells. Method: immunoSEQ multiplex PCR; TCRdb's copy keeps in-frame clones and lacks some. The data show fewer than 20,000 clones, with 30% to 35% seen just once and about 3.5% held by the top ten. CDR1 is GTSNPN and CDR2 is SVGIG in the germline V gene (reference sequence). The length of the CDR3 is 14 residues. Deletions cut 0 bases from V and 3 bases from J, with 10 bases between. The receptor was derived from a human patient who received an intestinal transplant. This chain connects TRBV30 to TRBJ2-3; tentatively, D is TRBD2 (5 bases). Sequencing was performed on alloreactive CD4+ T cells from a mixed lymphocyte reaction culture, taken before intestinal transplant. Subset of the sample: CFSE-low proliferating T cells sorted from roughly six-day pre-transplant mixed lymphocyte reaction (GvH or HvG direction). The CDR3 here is CAWSVIRETDTQYF. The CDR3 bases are TGTGCCTGGAGTGTTATTCGGGAAACAGATACGCAGTATTTT.